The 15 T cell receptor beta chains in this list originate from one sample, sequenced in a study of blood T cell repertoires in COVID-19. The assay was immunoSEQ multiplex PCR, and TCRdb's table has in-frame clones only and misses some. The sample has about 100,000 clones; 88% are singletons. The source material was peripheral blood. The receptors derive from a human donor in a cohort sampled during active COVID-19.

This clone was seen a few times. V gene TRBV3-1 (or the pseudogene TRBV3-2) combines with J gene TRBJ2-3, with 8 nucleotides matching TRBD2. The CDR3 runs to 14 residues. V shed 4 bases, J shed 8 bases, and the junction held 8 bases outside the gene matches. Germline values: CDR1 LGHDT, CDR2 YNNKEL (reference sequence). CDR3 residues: CASSPLSGGGTQYF. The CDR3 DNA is TGTGCCAGCAGCCCCCTGAGCGGGGGTGGTACGCAGTATTTT.

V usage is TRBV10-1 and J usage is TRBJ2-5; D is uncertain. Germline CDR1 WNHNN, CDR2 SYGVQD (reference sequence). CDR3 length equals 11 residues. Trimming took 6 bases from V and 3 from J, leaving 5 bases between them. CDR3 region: CASSVKETQYF. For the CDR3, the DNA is TGCGCCAGCAGCGTAAAAGAGACCCAGTACTTC.

The CDR3: CASGPRDRTYEQYF. CDR3 bases: TGTGCTAGTGGCCCCAGGGACAGAACCTACGAGCAGTACTTC. The chain combines TRBV12-5 with TRBJ2-7; 7 bases line up with TRBD1. The CDR3 contains 14 residues. The V and J ends lost 6 bases and 2 bases, in that order; junction bases with no gene match: 7. The germline V gene has CDR1 LGHNT and CDR2 FRNRAP.

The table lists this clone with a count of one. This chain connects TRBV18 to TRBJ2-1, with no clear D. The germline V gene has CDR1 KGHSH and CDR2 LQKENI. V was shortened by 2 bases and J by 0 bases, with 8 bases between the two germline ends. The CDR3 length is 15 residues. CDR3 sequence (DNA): TGTGCCAGCTCACCAACGCTTAGCTCCTACAATGAGCAGTTCTTC. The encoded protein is CASSPTLSSYNEQFF.

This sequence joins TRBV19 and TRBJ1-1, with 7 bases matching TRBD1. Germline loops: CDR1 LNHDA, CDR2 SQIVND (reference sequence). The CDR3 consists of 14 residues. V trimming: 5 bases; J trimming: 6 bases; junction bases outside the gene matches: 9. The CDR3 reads CASSDPGQAPEAFF. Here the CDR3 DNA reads TGTGCCAGTAGTGACCCCGGACAGGCGCCTGAAGCTTTCTTT.

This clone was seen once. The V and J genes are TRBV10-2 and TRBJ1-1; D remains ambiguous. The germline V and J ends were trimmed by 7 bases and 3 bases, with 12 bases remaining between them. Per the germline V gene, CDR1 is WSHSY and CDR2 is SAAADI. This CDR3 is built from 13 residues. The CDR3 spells CASTDRRDTEAFF. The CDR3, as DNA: TGCGCCAGCACGGATAGGCGGGACACTGAAGCTTTCTTT.

The CDR3 DNA follows: TGTGCCTGGAGTCCTGGACAGGGTAATTCACCCCTCCACTTT. It yields the protein CAWSPGQGNSPLHF. The chain has TRBV30 and TRBJ1-6; 8 bases match TRBD1. Germline loops: CDR1 GTSNPN, CDR2 SVGIG (reference sequence). V was pared by 2 bases and J by 6 bases, with 3 bases of the junction left unmatched. The CDR3 runs 14 residues.

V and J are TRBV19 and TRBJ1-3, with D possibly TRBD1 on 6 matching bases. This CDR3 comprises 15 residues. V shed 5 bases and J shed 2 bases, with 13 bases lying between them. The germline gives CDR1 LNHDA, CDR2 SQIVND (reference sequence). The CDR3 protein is CASSQNTGTGNTIYF. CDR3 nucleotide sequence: TGTGCCAGTAGTCAGAATACAGGGACTGGAAACACCATATATTTT.

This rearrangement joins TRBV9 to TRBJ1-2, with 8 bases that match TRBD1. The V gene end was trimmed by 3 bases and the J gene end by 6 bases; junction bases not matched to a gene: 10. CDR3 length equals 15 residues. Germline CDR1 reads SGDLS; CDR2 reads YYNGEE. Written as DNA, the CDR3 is TGTGCCAGCAGCGCGGGGGACAGGAAGGCTCATGGCTACACCTTC. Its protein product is CASSAGDRKAHGYTF.

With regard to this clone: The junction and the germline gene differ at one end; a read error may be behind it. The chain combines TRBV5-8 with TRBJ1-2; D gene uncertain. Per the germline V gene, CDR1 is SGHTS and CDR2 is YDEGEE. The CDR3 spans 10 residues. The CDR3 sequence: CASSLGIRDF. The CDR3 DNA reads TGTGCCAGCAGCTTGGGAATCCGAGACTTC.

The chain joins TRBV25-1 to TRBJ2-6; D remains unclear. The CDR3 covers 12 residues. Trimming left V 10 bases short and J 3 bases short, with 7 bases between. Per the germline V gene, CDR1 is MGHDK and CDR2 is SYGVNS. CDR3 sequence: CATTGGANVLTF. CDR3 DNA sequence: TGTGCCACCACGGGTGGGGCCAACGTCCTGACTTTC.

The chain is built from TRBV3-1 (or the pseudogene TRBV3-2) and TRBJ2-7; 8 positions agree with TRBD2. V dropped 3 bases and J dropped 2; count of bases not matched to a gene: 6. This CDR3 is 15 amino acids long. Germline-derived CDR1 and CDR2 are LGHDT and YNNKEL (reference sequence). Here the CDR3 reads CASSQALGRAYEQYF. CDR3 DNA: TGTGCCAGCAGCCAGGCCCTCGGGAGGGCCTACGAGCAGTACTTC.

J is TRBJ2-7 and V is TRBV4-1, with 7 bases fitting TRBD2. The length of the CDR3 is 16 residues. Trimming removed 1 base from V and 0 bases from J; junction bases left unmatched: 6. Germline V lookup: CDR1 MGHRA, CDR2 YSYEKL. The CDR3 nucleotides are TGCGCCAGCAGCCAAGGGCGAGCGGGAAGCTCCTACGAGCAGTACTTC. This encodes CASSQGRAGSSYEQYF.

This chain's CDR3 is CASSLTGVGYGYTF. Written as DNA, the CDR3 is TGCGCCAGCAGCTTGACAGGGGTAGGGTATGGCTACACCTTC. The chain combines TRBV5-1 with TRBJ1-2, with TRBD1 identical over 7 bases. The germline V gene has CDR1 SGHRS and CDR2 YFSETQ. The V segment lost 1 base and the J segment 5 bases; nucleotides outside the gene matches: 5. The CDR3 runs to 14 residues.

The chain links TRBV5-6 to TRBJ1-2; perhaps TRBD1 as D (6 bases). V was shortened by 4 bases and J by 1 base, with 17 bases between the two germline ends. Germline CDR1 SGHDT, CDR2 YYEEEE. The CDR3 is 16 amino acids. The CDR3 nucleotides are TGTGCCAGCAGCGTTGACGCGGACAGAATTAACTATGGCTACACCTTC. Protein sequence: CASSVDADRINYGYTF. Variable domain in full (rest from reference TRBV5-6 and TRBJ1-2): DAGVTQSPTHLIKTRGQQVTLRCSPKSGHDTVSWYQQALGQGPQFIFQYYEEEERQRGNFPDRFSGHQFPNYSSELNVNALLLGDSALYLCASSVDADRINYGYTFGSGTRLTVV.